One and the same sample provided the 20 T cell receptor beta chains below, sequenced in a study of T cells in Graves' hyperthyroidism and ophthalmopathy. TCR beta CDR3 region amplification was performed from RNA transcripts. First-round RT-PCR with HTBI primers amplified the TCR CDR3 region. Each CDR3 protein is one row after TCRdb ran MiXCR on the multiplex PCR reads. In the table there are about 350,000 distinct CDR3 sequences, about 15% of which are singletons. Sequencing was done on a sample of blood. The receptors originated from a woman aged 25 to 39 with Graves' hyperthyroidism.

J is TRBJ2-1 and V is TRBV7-3; D unclear. This CDR3 contains 15 residues. Per germline, CDR1 SGHTA and CDR2 FQGTGA. Trimming pared 5 bases from V and 4 bases from J, leaving 15 bases between. The CDR3 loop reads CASSQGILAYNEQFF. CDR3 bases: TGTGCCAGCAGCCAAGGGATCCTTGCTTACAATGAGCAGTTCTTC.

The table lists this clonotype with many counts. This sequence joins TRBV20-1 and TRBJ2-7; 14 bases are a match to TRBD2. The CDR3 is 14 amino acids. The trim removed 6 bases at V and 5 bases at J, leaving 6 bases unmatched. From germline, CDR1 is DFQATT and CDR2 SNEGSKA (reference sequence). CDR3 in DNA: TGCAGTGCCACTGGGACTAGCGGGAGCCACGAGCAGTACTTC. Translated, it gives CSATGTSGSHEQYF.

Points on this clonotype: A much larger clone is a single base away; this may be a read error. This chain connects TRBV9 to TRBJ2-5; 7 bases are shared with TRBD2. Germline CDR1 reads SGDLS; CDR2 reads YYNGEE. V gave up 3 bases and J gave up 7 bases; unmatched junction bases: 3. The CDR3 spans 12 residues. The CDR3 bases are TGTGCCAGCAGCGCGCCGGGAGGGACCCAGTACTTC. Translating gives CASSAPGGTQYF.

The rearrangement uses TRBV20-1 and TRBJ2-4, with 7 nucleotides matching TRBD2. CDR3 length: 16 residues. With 1 base clipped from V and 4 bases from J, the junction kept 10 bases outside the gene matches. Germline V lookup: CDR1 DFQATT, CDR2 SNEGSKA (reference sequence). In DNA, the CDR3 is TGCAGTGCTAGAGTTATTCAACTAGCGAGAAAAAACATTCAGTACTTC. Translation gives CSARVIQLARKNIQYF.

The sample holds many counts of this clonotype. The chain uses TRBV28 and TRBJ2-5, with a weak D call TRBD2 (6 bases). Between the trimmed V and J ends, which lost 8 bases and 2 bases, there was a span of 9 bases. The CDR3 covers 12 residues. Germline CDR1 and CDR2: MDHEN and SYDVKM. CDR3: CASVGGQETQYF. The CDR3 bases are TGTGCCAGCGTGGGGGGACAAGAGACCCAGTACTTC.

The chain combines TRBV30 with TRBJ2-7; possibly TRBD2 for D (5 bases). The CDR3 contains 15 residues. V shed 3 bases and J shed 1 base, with 16 bases lying between them. Germline V gives CDR1 GTSNPN, CDR2 SVGIG (reference sequence). The CDR3 DNA is TGTGCCTGGAGGGAGGCGGACCAGCGGTCCTACGAGCAGTACTTC. Protein: CAWREADQRSYEQYF.

This clonotype was detected many times. In DNA form, the CDR3 reads TGTGCCAGCAGCCCGACCGCTCCTGGACAGGGCGTCACTGAAGCTTTCTTT. It translates to CASSPTAPGQGVTEAFF. The rearrangement links TRBV28 to TRBJ1-1, with 8 bases lining up with TRBD1. V lost 6 bases, J lost 4 bases, and 16 bases stayed unmatched. Germline V gene data show CDR1 as MDHEN and CDR2 as SYDVKM. The CDR3 has 17 amino acids.

At least ten counts were recorded for this clonotype. Its ends do not fully match the called genes, so a read error is possible. This rearrangement joins TRBV7-7 to TRBJ2-1, with 9 bases lining up with TRBD2. The CDR3 has 15 residues. Germline V CDR1 and CDR2: SSHAT, FNYEAQ (reference sequence). The CDR3 coding sequence is TGTGCTAGCAGCCCTAGCGGGACGGCCTACAATGAGCAGTTCTTC. It is translated as CASSPSGTAYNEQFF.

Comment on this clonotype: A much more abundant neighbour one base away suggests this may be a read error. V usage is TRBV30 and J usage is TRBJ2-7; perhaps D is TRBD1 or TRBD2 (5 bases each). The CDR3 loop spans 15 amino acids. Germline V gene sequence: CDR1 GTSNPN, CDR2 SVGIG (reference sequence). V dropped 5 bases and J dropped 6 bases, with 23 bases sitting between them. The CDR3: CAWRGERGYWVEQYF. The CDR3 DNA sequence: TGTGCCTGGCGCGGCGAGAGGGGATATTGGGTCGAGCAGTACTTC.

This clonotype was counted at least ten times. The J gene is TRBJ2-7, the V gene TRBV10-3; TRBD1 matches at 7 bases. The CDR3 loop spans 15 amino acids. Trimming cost V 3 bases and J 4 bases; bases outside gene matches: 9. The germline V gene encodes CDR1 ENHRY and CDR2 SYGVKD. The CDR3 nucleotides read TGTGCCATCAGTGACCGGACAGGAGTTTCTTACGAGCAGTACTTC. This encodes CAISDRTGVSYEQYF.

The chain couples TRBV7-9 to TRBJ2-7; D remains unclear. The germline gives CDR1 SEHNR, CDR2 FQNEAQ (reference sequence). The CDR3 covers 14 residues. Trimming cost V 5 bases and J 3 bases, with 14 bases left between them. CDR3 nucleotide sequence: TGTGCCAGCAGCGGACCCGGGCTCGGCTACGAGCAGTACTTC. This gives the protein CASSGPGLGYEQYF.

The chain is built from TRBV5-5 and TRBJ2-4; no reliable D call. The germline V and J ends were trimmed by 4 bases and 11 bases, with 19 bases remaining between them. This CDR3 spans 14 amino acids. Germline-derived CDR1 and CDR2 are SGHKS and YYEKEE (reference sequence). The CDR3 region has the DNA TGTGCCAGCAGCCCGGGTAGTGGATCTGATCTTCAGTACTTC. Its translation: CASSPGSGSDLQYF.

The chain employs TRBV25-1 and TRBJ2-2; no reliable D call. CDR3 length: 15 residues. Germline values: CDR1 MGHDK, CDR2 SYGVNS. V dropped 2 bases and J dropped 2 bases, with 9 bases sitting between them. In DNA form, the CDR3 reads TGTGCCAGCAGTGAACCGCGACACAACACCGGGGAGCTGTTTTTT. Translation: CASSEPRHNTGELFF.

In its sample, this clonotype was seen many times. V and J are TRBV2 and TRBJ1-2; D is possibly TRBD1 (5 bases). V lost 6 bases to trimming and J lost 8 bases, with 13 bases between them. The CDR3 loop spans 12 amino acids. Germline-derived CDR1 and CDR2 are SNHLY and FYNNEI. In DNA form, the CDR3 reads TGTGCCAGCAGCGCCGACAGCGGCGGCTACACCTTC. Translated, it gives CASSADSGGYTF.

Many counts were recorded for this clonotype. The V gene is TRBV7-9, the J gene TRBJ1-1; unclear D gene. In germline, CDR1 is SEHNR, CDR2 FQNEAQ (reference sequence). The CDR3 is 13 residues long. V lost 1 base to trimming and J lost 7 bases, with 10 bases between them. The CDR3 loop reads CASSLETKLEAFF. The CDR3 bases are TGTGCCAGCAGCTTAGAGACGAAACTTGAAGCTTTCTTT.

This clonotype came up a few times. This chain connects TRBV7-2 to TRBJ2-7, with D perhaps matching TRBD1 or TRBD2 (5 bases each). Germline V gene data show CDR1 as SGHTA and CDR2 as FQGNSA. Trimming took off 5 bases at V and 3 bases at J, with 17 bases between the two ends. The CDR3 runs 15 residues. In nucleotides, the CDR3 is TGTGCCAGCAGCGCTCGCCCGGGACCCTACTACGAGCAGTACTTC. The encoded protein is CASSARPGPYYEQYF.

This clonotype was seen ten or more times. The rearrangement joins TRBV24-1 to TRBJ2-7; D gene unclear. The germline CDR1 and CDR2 sequences are KGHDR and SFDVKD. V was pared by 4 bases and J by 1 base, with 7 bases between. The CDR3 runs 13 residues. For the CDR3, the DNA is TGTGCCACCAGTGACACCGGGTCCTACGAGCAGTACTTC. Translated, it gives CATSDTGSYEQYF.

This clonotype was observed many times. The chain carries TRBV6-5 and TRBJ2-7, with TRBD1 as a possible D gene (5 bases). CDR3 length equals 14 residues. Germline V gene lookup returns CDR1 MNHEY and CDR2 SVGAGI. V lost 2 bases, J lost 5 bases, and 13 bases lay in between. This CDR3 is CASSYQGLFDEQYF. Written as DNA, the CDR3 is TGTGCCAGCAGTTACCAGGGTCTCTTTGACGAGCAGTACTTC.

Worth noting for this clonotype: A read error is possible here, since a much larger clone lies one base away. This chain uses TRBV29-1 with TRBJ1-1; 8 bases map to TRBD1. CDR3 length equals 14 residues. Germline trimming cut 4 bases from V and 10 bases from J; bases unmatched to any gene: 14. The germline CDR1 and CDR2 sequences are SQVTM and ANQGSEA. The CDR3 DNA sequence: TGCAGCGTTGCCCCCCGACAGGGGAGTCAGAGAGCTTTCTTT. Its translation: CSVAPRQGSQRAFF.

This clonotype was detected many times. This sequence joins TRBV5-1 and TRBJ2-3; 9 positions agree with TRBD2. The germline V gene has CDR1 SGHRS and CDR2 YFSETQ. Trimming cost V 3 bases and J 3 bases; bases outside gene matches: 14. CDR3 size: 18 residues. The CDR3 loop is CASSWGPGLARGTDTQYF. The CDR3 DNA reads as TGCGCCAGCAGCTGGGGACCTGGACTAGCGCGTGGTACAGATACGCAGTATTTT.